This entry lists 21 T cell receptor beta chains sequenced from one sample in a study of patients and donors after allogeneic stem cell transplantation. Using its own MiXCR run on the RT-PCR reads, TCRdb lists one record per CDR3 protein. The sample lists some 880,000 distinct CDR3 sequences; approximately 19% were seen once. Sequencing input: blood, either unsorted or a sorted T cell fraction (not recorded which). All receptors come from a human donor who was either an allogeneic HSCT recipient or a stem cell or donor lymphocyte infusion donor (not recorded which). It is not recorded whose cells these are; they may come from a transplant donor.

CDR3 DNA: TGTGCCAGCAGGCAGGGGGCCGGGCAGCCCCAGCATTTT. Its protein product is CASRQGAGQPQHF. The chain carries TRBV6-1 and TRBJ1-5; 8 nucleotides match TRBD1. V was clipped by 6 bases and J by 7 bases; unmatched bases: 5. Germline V gene lookup returns CDR1 MNHNS and CDR2 SASEGT. This CDR3 is 13 amino acids long.

The table lists this clonotype with a few counts. The rearrangement links TRBV20-1 to TRBJ2-3; 9 positions match TRBD1. This CDR3 has 15 residues. CDR1 and CDR2 from the germline V gene are DFQATT and SNEGSKA (reference sequence). With 3 bases clipped from V and 3 bases from J, the junction kept 7 bases outside the gene matches. CDR3 sequence reads: CSARRTGDDTDTQYF. The CDR3 region has the DNA TGCAGTGCTAGGCGGACAGGGGACGATACAGATACGCAGTATTTT.

The rearrangement links TRBV21-1 to TRBJ2-1; TRBD1 is the table's D call and was not checked against the DNA. TRBV21-1 is given as a pseudogene. CDR3 length: 17 amino acids. CDR3 protein: CASSKAGRTGTNNEQFF. As DNA, the CDR3 is TGTGCCAGCAGCAAAGCGGGGAGGACAGGGACAAACAATGAGCAGTTCTTC.

The table lists this clonotype with a few counts. The CDR3: CASKNQGLNTEAFF. DNA of the CDR3: TGCGCCAGCAAAAACCAGGGGTTGAACACTGAAGCTTTCTTT. The chain is built from TRBV4-3 and TRBJ1-1; D might be TRBD1 (6 bases). Looked up from germline, CDR1 is LGHNA and CDR2 is YSLEER. This CDR3 comprises 14 residues. Deletions cut 7 bases from V and 0 bases from J, with 12 bases between.

The V gene is TRBV12-3 or TRBV12-4, the J gene TRBJ2-1, with 8 bases lining up with TRBD2. The CDR3 loop spans 16 amino acids. The junction had 9 bases not matched to a gene; V was cut back by 5 bases and J by 3 bases. DNA for the CDR3: TGTGCCAGCAGTACGGGACTAGGCCGGGTCTACAATGAGCAGTTCTTC. Translation gives CASSTGLGRVYNEQFF.

The chain employs TRBV10-3 and TRBJ2-7; TRBD1 aligns across 8 bases. V lost 5 bases to trimming and J lost 3 bases; unmatched junction nucleotides: 6. The CDR3 is made up of 14 amino acids. Germline V gene data show CDR1 as ENHRY and CDR2 as SYGVKD. The CDR3 spells CAISQDRVIYEQYF. DNA of the CDR3: TGTGCCATCAGTCAGGACAGGGTAATCTACGAGCAGTACTTC.

This clonotype was recorded at least ten times. In DNA form, the CDR3 reads TGTGCCAGCAGTTTTAACGGGGCCAGGGGCTACACCTTC. Translated, it gives CASSFNGARGYTF. This rearrangement joins TRBV12-3 or TRBV12-4 to TRBJ1-2, with D tentatively TRBD1 (5 bases). The CDR3 runs to 13 residues. Trimming stripped 3 bases from V and 8 bases from J, with 13 bases between.

V and J are TRBV20-1 and TRBJ2-5, with D perhaps TRBD1 (6 bases). The germline CDR1 and CDR2 sequences are DFQATT and SNEGSKA (reference sequence). With 5 bases removed from V and 4 bases from J, the gap between germline ends came to 17 bases. The CDR3 is made up of 14 amino acids. The CDR3 nucleotides are TGCAGTGCTCCACAGGGAAGTACTGTAGAGACCCAGTACTTC. Translated: CSAPQGSTVETQYF.

This clonotype has just a few counts. The rearrangement links TRBV5-1 to TRBJ2-5; D ambiguous. CDR1 SGHRS and CDR2 YFSETQ come from the germline V gene. This CDR3 spans 17 amino acids. The V and J ends lost 1 base and 5 bases respectively, with 21 bases between them. CDR3 in DNA: TGCGCCAGCAGCTTGCGTATCGGGCTGGGGAAAGGGGAGACCCAGTACTTC. This translates into CASSLRIGLGKGETQYF.

This clonotype has only a few counts. The chain combines TRBV20-1 with TRBJ2-1; 11 bases map to TRBD2. V shed 2 bases and J 2 bases; nucleotides not matched to a gene: 8. CDR1 and CDR2 from the germline V gene are DFQATT and SNEGSKA (reference sequence). The CDR3 has 17 amino acids. CDR3 amino acids: CSARFNEGLAAYNEQFF. The CDR3 DNA is TGCAGTGCTAGATTTAATGAGGGACTAGCGGCCTACAATGAGCAGTTCTTC.

This clonotype was seen ten or more times. Germline is not matched at one junction end, which may reflect a read error. V usage is TRBV5-6 and J usage is TRBJ2-4, with 7 nucleotides matching TRBD1. The germline V gene has CDR1 SGHDT and CDR2 YYEEEE. This CDR3 contains 13 residues. The CDR3 DNA follows: TGTGCCAGCAGCTTGGCCCAGGGGGAAAAGGATCAATTC. It specifies CASSLAQGEKDQF.

This clonotype was detected ten times or more. The chain uses TRBV4-1 and TRBJ1-1, with a tentative D call TRBD1 (5 bases). V was trimmed by 1 base and J by 9 bases, leaving 18 bases between them. From germline, CDR1 is MGHRA and CDR2 YSYEKL. There are 15 residues in the CDR3. The CDR3 region is CASSQVFVAGSKAFF. As DNA, the CDR3 is TGCGCCAGCAGCCAAGTGTTCGTGGCAGGGAGTAAAGCTTTCTTT.

There are a few counts of this clonotype. The V gene is TRBV6-4, the J gene TRBJ1-4, with 7 bases lining up with TRBD1. The CDR3 totals 13 residues. Looked up from germline, CDR1 is MRHNA and CDR2 is SNTAGT. After removal of 6 bases from V and 6 bases from J, the junction contained 4 bases not matched to a gene. The CDR3 spells CASRGQPHEKLFF. CDR3 coding DNA: TGTGCCAGCAGGGGACAGCCCCATGAAAAACTGTTTTTT.

Only a few counts were recorded for this clonotype. The chain employs TRBV7-6 and TRBJ2-5, with a weak D call TRBD2 (7 bases). The CDR3 is 14 residues long. The V gene's germline CDR1 is SGHVS and CDR2 FNYEAQ. Trimming shortened V by 5 bases and J by 5 bases, and 15 bases separated the two germline ends. This CDR3 reads CASSPRGGLETQYF. The DNA for the CDR3 is TGTGCCAGCAGCCCGAGGGGGGGGCTCGAGACCCAGTACTTC.

This clonotype has more than one count but fewer than ten. The rearrangement links TRBV20-1 to TRBJ2-3; D is possibly TRBD2 (6 bases). Trimming left V 2 bases short and J 3 bases short, with 12 bases between. The V gene's germline CDR1 is DFQATT and CDR2 SNEGSKA (reference sequence). This CDR3 comprises 14 residues. The CDR3 DNA sequence: TGCAGTGCTAGACTGGAGGGTAGGACAGATACGCAGTATTTT. It translates to CSARLEGRTDTQYF.

This clonotype was seen only a few times. The rearrangement uses TRBV29-1 and TRBJ2-2; D ambiguous. V shed 7 bases and J shed 7 bases, with 7 bases lying between them. The germline CDR1 and CDR2 sequences are SQVTM and ANQGSEA. The CDR3 contains 10 residues. DNA of the CDR3: TGCAGCGCTTACAGCGGGGAGCTGTTTTTT. As protein: CSAYSGELFF.

This clonotype was seen more than once but under ten times. V gene TRBV20-1 combines with J gene TRBJ1-1; 8 nucleotides align to TRBD1. CDR1 and CDR2 (germline): DFQATT, SNEGSKA (reference sequence). Trimming took 6 bases from V and 6 from J; bases not matched to a gene: 9. CDR3 size: 13 residues. CDR3 region: CSADRESLSEAFF. In DNA, the CDR3 is TGCAGTGCGGACAGGGAATCTCTGTCTGAAGCTTTCTTT.

The chain carries TRBV7-9 and TRBJ1-1; maybe TRBD1 (6 bases). CDR3 length: 15 residues. Germline lookup yields CDR1 SEHNR and CDR2 FQNEAQ (reference sequence). Between the trimmed V and J ends, which lost 0 bases and 4 bases, there was a span of 12 bases. This chain's CDR3 is CASSLASRGVTEAFF. The CDR3 DNA reads TGTGCCAGCAGCTTAGCGTCCAGGGGCGTCACTGAAGCTTTCTTT.

A word on this clonotype: Compared with germline, one end of the junction differs, possibly owing to a read error. V and J are TRBV29-1 and TRBJ2-7, with TRBD2 identical over 8 bases. The germline V gene has CDR1 SQVTM and CDR2 ANQGSEA. The CDR3 is made up of 13 amino acids. The CDR3 protein is CSVGITGTSKRPF. The DNA of the CDR3 is TGCAGCGTGGGGATCACCGGGACTAGTAAACGACCCTTC.

The CDR3 DNA follows: TGTGCCAGCAGCTTGAGGAGGAACCGAGTAGGTGAAGCTTTCTTT. Protein sequence: CASSLRRNRVGEAFF. This chain joins TRBV11-2 and TRBJ1-1; D is unresolved. Trimming cost V 3 bases and J 7 bases, with 18 bases left between them. CDR3 length equals 15 residues. Germline V gene sequence: CDR1 SGHAT, CDR2 FQNNGV.

This clonotype was recorded many times. The gene calls are TRBV5-6 and TRBJ2-2; 11 nucleotides match TRBD2. V dropped 7 bases and J dropped 1; count of bases not matched to a gene: 12. In germline, CDR1 is SGHDT, CDR2 YYEEEE. There are 18 residues in the CDR3. For the CDR3, the DNA is TGTGCCAGCGAACCTTGGATCCTAGCGGGAGGGAACACCGGGGAGCTGTTTTTT. Residues: CASEPWILAGGNTGELFF.